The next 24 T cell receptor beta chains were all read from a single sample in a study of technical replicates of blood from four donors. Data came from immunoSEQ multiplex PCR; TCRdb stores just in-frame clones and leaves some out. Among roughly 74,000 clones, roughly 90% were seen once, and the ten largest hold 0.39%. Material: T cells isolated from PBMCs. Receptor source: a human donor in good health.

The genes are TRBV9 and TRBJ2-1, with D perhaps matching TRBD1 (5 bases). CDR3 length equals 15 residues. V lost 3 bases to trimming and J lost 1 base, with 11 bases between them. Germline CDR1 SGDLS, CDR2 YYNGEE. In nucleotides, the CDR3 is TGTGCCAGCAGCGGGCAGGGTGTTTCCTACAATGAGCAGTTCTTC. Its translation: CASSGQGVSYNEQFF.

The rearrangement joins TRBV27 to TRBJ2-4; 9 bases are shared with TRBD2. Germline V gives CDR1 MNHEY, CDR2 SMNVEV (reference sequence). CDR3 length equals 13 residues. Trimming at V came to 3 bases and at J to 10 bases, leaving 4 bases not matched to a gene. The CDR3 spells CASSFVAGEIQYF. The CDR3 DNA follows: TGTGCCAGCAGTTTTGTAGCGGGAGAAATTCAGTACTTC.

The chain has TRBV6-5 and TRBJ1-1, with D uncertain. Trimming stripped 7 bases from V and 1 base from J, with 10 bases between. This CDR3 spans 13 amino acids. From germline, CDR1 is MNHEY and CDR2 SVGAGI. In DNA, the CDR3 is TGTGCCAGCACCCGCACTACGAACACTGAAGCTTTCTTT. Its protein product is CASTRTTNTEAFF.

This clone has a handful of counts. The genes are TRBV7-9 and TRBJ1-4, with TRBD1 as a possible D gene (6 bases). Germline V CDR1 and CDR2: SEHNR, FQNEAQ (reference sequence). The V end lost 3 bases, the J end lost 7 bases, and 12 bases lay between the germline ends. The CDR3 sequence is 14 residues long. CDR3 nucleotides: TGTGCCAGCAGCTTGAACACAGGGAGTGAAAAACTGTTTTTT. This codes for CASSLNTGSEKLFF. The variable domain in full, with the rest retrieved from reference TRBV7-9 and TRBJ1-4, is DTGVSQNPRHKITKRGQNVTFRCDPISEHNRLYWYRQTLGQGPEFLTYFQNEAQLEKSRLLSDRFSAERPKGSFSTLEIQRTEQGDSAMYLCASSLNTGSEKLFFGSGTQLSVL.

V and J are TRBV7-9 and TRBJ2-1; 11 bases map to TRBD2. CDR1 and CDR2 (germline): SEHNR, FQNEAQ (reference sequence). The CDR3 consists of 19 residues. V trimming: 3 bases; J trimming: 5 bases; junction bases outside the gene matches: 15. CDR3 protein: CASSLTPFETSGDHNEQFF. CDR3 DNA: TGTGCCAGCAGCTTGACCCCCTTTGAGACTAGCGGGGACCACAATGAGCAGTTCTTC. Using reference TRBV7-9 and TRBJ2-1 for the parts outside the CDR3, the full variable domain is DTGVSQNPRHKITKRGQNVTFRCDPISEHNRLYWYRQTLGQGPEFLTYFQNEAQLEKSRLLSDRFSAERPKGSFSTLEIQRTEQGDSAMYLCASSLTPFETSGDHNEQFFGPGTRLTVL.

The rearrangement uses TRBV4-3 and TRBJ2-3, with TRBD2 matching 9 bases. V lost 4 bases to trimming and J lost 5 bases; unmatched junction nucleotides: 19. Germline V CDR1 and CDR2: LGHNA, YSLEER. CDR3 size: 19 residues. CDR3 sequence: CASSLILRRTSAEIDTQYF. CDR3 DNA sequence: TGCGCCAGCAGCCTCATACTTAGAAGGACTAGCGCCGAGATAGATACGCAGTATTTT.

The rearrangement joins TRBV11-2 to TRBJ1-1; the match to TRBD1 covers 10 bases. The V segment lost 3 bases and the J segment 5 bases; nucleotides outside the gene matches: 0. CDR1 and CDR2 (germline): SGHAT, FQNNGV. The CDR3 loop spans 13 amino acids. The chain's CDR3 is CASSLDRGTEAFF. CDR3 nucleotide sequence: TGTGCCAGCAGCTTGGACAGGGGGACTGAAGCTTTCTTT.

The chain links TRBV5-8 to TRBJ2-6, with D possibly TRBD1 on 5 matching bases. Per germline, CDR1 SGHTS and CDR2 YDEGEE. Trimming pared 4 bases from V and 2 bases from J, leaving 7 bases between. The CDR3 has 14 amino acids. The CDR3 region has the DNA TGTGCCAGCAGCGAGGACACTGGGGCCAACGTCCTGACTTTC. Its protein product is CASSEDTGANVLTF.

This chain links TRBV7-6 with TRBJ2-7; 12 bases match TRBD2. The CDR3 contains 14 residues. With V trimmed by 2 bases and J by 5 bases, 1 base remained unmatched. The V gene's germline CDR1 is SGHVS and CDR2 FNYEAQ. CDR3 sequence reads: CASSLLAGGNEQYF. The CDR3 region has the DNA TGTGCCAGCAGCTTACTAGCGGGAGGGAACGAGCAGTACTTC. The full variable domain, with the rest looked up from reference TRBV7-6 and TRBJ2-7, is GAGVSQSPRYKVTKRGQDVALRCDPISGHVSLYWYRQALGQGPEFLTYFNYEAQQDKSGLPNDRFSAERPEGSISTLTIQRTEQRDSAMYRCASSLLAGGNEQYFGPGTRLTVT.

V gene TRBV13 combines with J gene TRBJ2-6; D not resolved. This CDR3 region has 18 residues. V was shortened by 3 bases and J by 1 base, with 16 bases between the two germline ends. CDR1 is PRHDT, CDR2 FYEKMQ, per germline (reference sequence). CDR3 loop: CASSLQKFMASGANVLTF. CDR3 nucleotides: TGTGCCAGCAGCTTGCAAAAGTTTATGGCATCTGGGGCCAACGTCCTGACTTTC.

The CDR3 loop is CASGLSPTSVGTGELFF. CDR3 nucleotide sequence: TGTGCTAGTGGTTTGTCCCCGACTAGCGTAGGCACCGGGGAGCTGTTTTTT. The chain uses TRBV12-5 and TRBJ2-2; TRBD2 aligns across 8 bases. From germline, CDR1 is LGHNT and CDR2 FRNRAP. The CDR3 sequence is 17 residues long. The V segment lost 2 bases and the J segment 4 bases; nucleotides outside the gene matches: 9.

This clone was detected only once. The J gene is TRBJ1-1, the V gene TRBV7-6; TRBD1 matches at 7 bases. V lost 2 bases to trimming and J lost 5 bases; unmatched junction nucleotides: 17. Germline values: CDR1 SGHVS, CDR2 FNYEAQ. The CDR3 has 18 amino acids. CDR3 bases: TGTGCCAGCAGCTTAATAATGGCGGTCAGGGGGATAGGGACTGAAGCTTTCTTT. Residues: CASSLIMAVRGIGTEAFF.

CDR3 DNA: TGTGCCACCAGCGGTGGGGGCGGGCCGAACACCGGGGAGCTGTTTTTT. Encoded protein: CATSGGGGPNTGELFF. The V gene is TRBV15, the J gene TRBJ2-2, with a weak D call TRBD1 (6 bases). Germline V gene lookup returns CDR1 LNHNV and CDR2 YYDKDF (reference sequence). The CDR3 is 16 residues long. V lost 5 bases and J lost 0, with 13 bases in between.

CDR3 in DNA: TGTGCCACCAGCAGGGGCTGGGAGAACACTGAAGCTTTCTTT. Translation gives CATSRGWENTEAFF. The chain combines TRBV6-5 with TRBJ1-1, with D perhaps matching TRBD1 (6 bases). The germline CDR1 and CDR2 sequences are MNHEY and SVGAGI. Trimming cost V 10 bases and J 1 base, with 16 bases left between them. There are 14 residues in the CDR3.

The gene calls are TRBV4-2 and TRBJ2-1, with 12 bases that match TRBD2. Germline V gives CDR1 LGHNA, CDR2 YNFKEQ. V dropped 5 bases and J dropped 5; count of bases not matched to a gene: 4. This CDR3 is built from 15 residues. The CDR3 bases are TGTGCCAGCAGCAGGACTAGCGGGATAAACAATGAGCAGTTCTTC. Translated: CASSRTSGINNEQFF.

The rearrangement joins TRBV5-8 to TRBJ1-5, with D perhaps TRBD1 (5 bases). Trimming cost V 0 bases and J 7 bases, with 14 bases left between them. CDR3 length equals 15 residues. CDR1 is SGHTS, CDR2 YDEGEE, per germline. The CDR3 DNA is TGTGCCAGCAGCTTGGCCTTGGGGCCGTGGCAGCCCCAGCATTTT. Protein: CASSLALGPWQPQHF.

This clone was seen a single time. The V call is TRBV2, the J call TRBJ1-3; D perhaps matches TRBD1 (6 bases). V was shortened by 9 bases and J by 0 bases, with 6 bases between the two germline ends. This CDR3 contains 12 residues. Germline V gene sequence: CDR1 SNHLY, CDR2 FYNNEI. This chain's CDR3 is CARGASGNTIYF. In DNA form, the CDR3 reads TGTGCCAGGGGGGCCTCTGGAAACACCATATATTTT.

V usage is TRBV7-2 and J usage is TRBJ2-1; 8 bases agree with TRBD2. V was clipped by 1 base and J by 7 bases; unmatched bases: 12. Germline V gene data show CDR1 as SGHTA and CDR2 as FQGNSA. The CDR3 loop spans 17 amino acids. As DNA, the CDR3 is TGTGCCAGCAGCTTAGATTTAGCGGGACTGCGGCGGAATGAGCAGTTCTTC. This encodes CASSLDLAGLRRNEQFF. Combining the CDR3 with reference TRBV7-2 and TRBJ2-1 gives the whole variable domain GAGVSQSPSNKVTEKGKDVELRCDPISGHTALYWYRQSLGQGLEFLIYFQGNSAPDKSGLPSDRFSAERTGGSVSTLTIQRTQQEDSAVYLCASSLDLAGLRRNEQFFGPGTRLTVL.

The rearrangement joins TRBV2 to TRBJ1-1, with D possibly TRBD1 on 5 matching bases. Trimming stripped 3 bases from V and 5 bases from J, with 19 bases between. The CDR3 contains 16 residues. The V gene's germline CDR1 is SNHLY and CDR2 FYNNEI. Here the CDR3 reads CASSDTSSRGRTEAFF. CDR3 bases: TGTGCCAGCAGTGATACATCCAGTAGGGGTAGGACTGAAGCTTTCTTT. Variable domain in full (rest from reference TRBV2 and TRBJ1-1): EPEVTQTPSHQVTQMGQEVILRCVPISNHLYFYWYRQILGQKVEFLVSFYNNEISEKSEIFDDQFSVERPDGSNFTLKIRSTKLEDSAMYFCASSDTSSRGRTEAFFGQGTRLTVV.

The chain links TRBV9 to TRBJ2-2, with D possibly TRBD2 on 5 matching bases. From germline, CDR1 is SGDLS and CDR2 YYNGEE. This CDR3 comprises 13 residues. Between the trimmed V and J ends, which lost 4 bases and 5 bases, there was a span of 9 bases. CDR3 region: CASSPSGTGELFF. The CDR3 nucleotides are TGTGCCAGCAGCCCCTCGGGGACCGGGGAGCTGTTTTTT.

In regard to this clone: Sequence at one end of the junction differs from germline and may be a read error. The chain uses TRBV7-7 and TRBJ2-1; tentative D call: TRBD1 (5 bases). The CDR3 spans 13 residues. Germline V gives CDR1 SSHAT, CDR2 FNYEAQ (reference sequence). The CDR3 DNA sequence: TGTGCTAGCAGCCTGGACATACTGGGCTTGCAGTTCTTC. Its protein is CASSLDILGLQFF.

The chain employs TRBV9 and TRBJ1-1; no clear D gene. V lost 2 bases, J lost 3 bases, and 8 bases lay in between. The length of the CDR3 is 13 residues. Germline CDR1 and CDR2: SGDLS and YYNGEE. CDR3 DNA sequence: TGTGCCAGCAGCGTCGGACTGTACACTGAAGCTTTCTTT. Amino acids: CASSVGLYTEAFF.

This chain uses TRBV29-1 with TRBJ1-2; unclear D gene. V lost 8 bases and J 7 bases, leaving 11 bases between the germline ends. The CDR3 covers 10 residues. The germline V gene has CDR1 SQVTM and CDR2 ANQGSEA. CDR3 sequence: CSKPGGGYTF. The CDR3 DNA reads TGCAGCAAGCCAGGAGGTGGCTACACCTTC.

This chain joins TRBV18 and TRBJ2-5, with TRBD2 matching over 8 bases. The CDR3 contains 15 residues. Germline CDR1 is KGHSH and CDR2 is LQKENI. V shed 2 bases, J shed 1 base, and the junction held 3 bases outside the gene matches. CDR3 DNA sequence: TGTGCCAGCTCACCAAATCTAGCGGGCCAAGAGACCCAGTACTTC. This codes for CASSPNLAGQETQYF.